This T cell receptor (beta chain) was identified in a study of blood T cell repertoires in COVID-19 (TCRdb year 2020). As for the study more broadly: The collaborator samples originated in the United States, Italy and Spain and spanned the acute and convalescent phases of COVID-19. Sample metadata almost always included a de-identified subject ID, COVID-19 status, age in years and sex. Subjects who had been exposed to COVID-19, were actively infected with it, or had recovered from it provided the deeply sampled blood TCRbeta repertoires that made up the dataset. Where available, HLA class I and class II types were taken from metadata supplied by the sample provider and were not determined by assay-based typing. The material from the prospective study consisted of cDNA or gDNA derived from T cells, B-cell-depleted T cells, or PBMCs. The samples were drawn from two sources: the first 160 participants of the ongoing ImmuneRACE study, and 1,200 or so subjects contributed by 6 global collaborators. The repertoires were made available in a free public database intended to serve as a resource for research on the immune response to SARS-CoV-2.

At the junction V is shortened by 2 bases and J by 7 bases, with 12 bases in between. Via the germline V gene, CDR1 is MNHNS and CDR2 SASEGT. The CDR3 holds 14 amino acids from the cysteine to the phenylalanine. The retained sequence is limited to the CDR3, 42 bases, with the frame set at the first base. Overall study outcomes, separate from this receptor: How much clinical and demographic metadata was included differed by source and by participant, and the metadata was provided uncurated.

The immunoSEQ Assay, a bias-controlled multiplex PCR, was used to amplify TCRbeta CDR3 regions from genomic DNA. On the study's bioinformatics: The number of nucleated cells in each sample was estimated from the amplification of reference gene primers within the assay. Sequence reads were collapsed and filtered to measure the absolute abundance of every unique TCRbeta CDR3 rearrangement. For each sample, productive Simpson clonality was calculated as the square root of Simpson's diversity index across productive rearrangements. TCRdb limited this immuneACCESS table to in-frame rearrangements with V and J called. A share of clones is missing; checked studies link under half to unresolved V genes, and the rest is unexplained. V and J calls and clone size are given by that table; D and trimming were obtained from the DNA. The sample contains approximately 200,000 clones, around 80% of them found a single time. Together, the top ten hold roughly 10% of the sample.

A remark on this clone: Its recognized antigen is unknown. Per-nucleotide qualities are absent, and no much larger clonotype sits a single base away.

At one collaborating source in Seattle, patients were enrolled during active infection and were followed longitudinally through the course of disease. Each collaborating institution followed its own protocols to collect whole blood in K2EDTA tubes. For TCRbeta analysis, collaborator samples were shipped as frozen whole blood, as isolated PBMCs, or as DNA extracted from either sample type. This sequence uses TRBV6-1 and TRBJ1-5; D gene: possibly TRBD1, on 6 matching bases. Sequencing was done on a sample of peripheral blood. The sequence came from a woman over 75 with COVID-19, enrolled during active disease. The bases are TGTGCCAGCAGTGAACTTCAGGGGTGGCAGCCCCAGCATTTT. Its coded protein is CASSELQGWQPQHF.